This entry concerns a single T cell receptor beta chain. The antigen is undetermined. This sample is drawn from a study of T-cell memory formation after mild COVID-19. Whole-study results and caveats: Contracting clones localized mainly to CM and EM when CD4+ and mainly to EMRA when CD8+.

TCRdb independently ran MiXCR on the 5' RACE reads; one entry per CDR3 protein. The data contain some 290,000 distinct CDR3 sequences, around 15% of them seen just once; the ten biggest clones take up 22%. Material: PBMCs or a T cell subset sorted from them (not recorded which). The sequence was obtained from a man between 18 and 35 years old who had mild COVID-19 (a few samples of this study predate the infection). Cell type and time point are not known.

CDR3 nucleotides: TGTGCCACCAGTGATTGGACTAGCGGAAACACCGGGGAGCTGTTTTTT. Its translation is CATSDWTSGNTGELFF. J is TRBJ2-2 and V is TRBV24-1; 10 bases match TRBD2. This CDR3 spans 16 amino acids. V gave up 2 bases and J gave up 2 bases; unmatched junction bases: 1. Germline V gene data show CDR1 as KGHDR and CDR2 as SFDVKD.